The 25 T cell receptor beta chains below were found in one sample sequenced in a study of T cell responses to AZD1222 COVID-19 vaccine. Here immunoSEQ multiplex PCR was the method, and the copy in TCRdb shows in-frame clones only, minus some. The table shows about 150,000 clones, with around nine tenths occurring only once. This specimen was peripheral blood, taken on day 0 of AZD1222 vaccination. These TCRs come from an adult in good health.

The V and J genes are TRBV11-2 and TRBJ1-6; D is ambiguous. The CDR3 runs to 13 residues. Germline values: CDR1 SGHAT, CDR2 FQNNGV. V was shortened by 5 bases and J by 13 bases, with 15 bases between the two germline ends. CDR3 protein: CASSLQPRGPLHF. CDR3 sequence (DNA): TGTGCCAGCAGCCTCCAGCCAAGAGGGCCCCTCCACTTT.

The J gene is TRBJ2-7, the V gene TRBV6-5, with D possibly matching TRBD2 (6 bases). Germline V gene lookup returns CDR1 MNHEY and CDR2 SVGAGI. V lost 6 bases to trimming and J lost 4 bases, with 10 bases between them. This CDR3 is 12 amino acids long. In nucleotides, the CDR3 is TGTGCCAGCAGGACTAGACTATACGAGCAGTACTTC. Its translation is CASRTRLYEQYF.

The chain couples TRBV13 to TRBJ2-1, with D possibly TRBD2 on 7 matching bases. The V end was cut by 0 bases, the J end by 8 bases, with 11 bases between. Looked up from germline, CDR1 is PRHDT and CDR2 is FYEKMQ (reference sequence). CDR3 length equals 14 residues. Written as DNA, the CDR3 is TGTGCCAGCAGCTTAGGGGTAGGGGGGGATGAGCAGTTCTTC. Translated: CASSLGVGGDEQFF.

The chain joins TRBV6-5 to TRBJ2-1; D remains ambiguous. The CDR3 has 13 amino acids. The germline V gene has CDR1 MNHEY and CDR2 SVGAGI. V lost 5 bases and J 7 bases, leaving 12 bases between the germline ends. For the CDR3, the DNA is TGTGCCAGCAGTATACCCGGCCTAAATGAGCAGTTCTTC. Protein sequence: CASSIPGLNEQFF.

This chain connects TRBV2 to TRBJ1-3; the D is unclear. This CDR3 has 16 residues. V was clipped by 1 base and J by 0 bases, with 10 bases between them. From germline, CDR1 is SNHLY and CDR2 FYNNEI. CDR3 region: CASSEGRIHSGNTIYF. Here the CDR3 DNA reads TGTGCCAGCAGTGAAGGACGGATACACTCTGGAAACACCATATATTTT.

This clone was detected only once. The CDR3 DNA is TGTGCCAGCAGCGTCTTTGGTCGGACCGCGGCCAATGAGCAGTTCTTC. It encodes CASSVFGRTAANEQFF. This chain uses TRBV9 with TRBJ2-1, with no clear D. CDR3 length: 16 amino acids. CDR1 SGDLS and CDR2 YYNGEE come from the germline V gene. The ends were cut back, 2 bases at V and 6 bases at J, with 18 bases in the middle.

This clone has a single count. The CDR3 loop is CASSLMGHNQPQHF. CDR3 nucleotide sequence: TGTGCCAGCAGCTTGATGGGCCACAATCAGCCCCAGCATTTT. This chain joins TRBV5-6 and TRBJ1-5; D is unresolved. Germline V gene data show CDR1 as SGHDT and CDR2 as YYEEEE. Trimming shortened V by 1 base and J by 3 bases, and 8 bases separated the two germline ends. The CDR3 consists of 14 residues.

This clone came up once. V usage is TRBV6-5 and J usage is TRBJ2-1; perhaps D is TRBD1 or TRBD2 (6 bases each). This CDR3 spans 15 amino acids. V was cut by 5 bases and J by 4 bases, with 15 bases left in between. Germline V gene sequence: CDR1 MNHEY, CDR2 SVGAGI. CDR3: CASSPRGTPYNEQFF. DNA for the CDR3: TGTGCCAGCAGTCCACGCGGGACACCGTACAATGAGCAGTTCTTC.

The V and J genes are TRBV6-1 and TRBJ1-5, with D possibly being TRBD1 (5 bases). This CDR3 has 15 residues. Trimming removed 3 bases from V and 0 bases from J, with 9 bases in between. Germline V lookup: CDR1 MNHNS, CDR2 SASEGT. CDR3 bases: TGTGCCAGCAGTGATTGGGGGTATAGCAATCAGCCCCAGCATTTT. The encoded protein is CASSDWGYSNQPQHF.

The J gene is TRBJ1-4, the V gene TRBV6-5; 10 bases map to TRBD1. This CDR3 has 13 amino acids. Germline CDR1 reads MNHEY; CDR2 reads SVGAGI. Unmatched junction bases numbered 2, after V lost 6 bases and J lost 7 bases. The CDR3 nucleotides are TGTGCCAGCAGATGGGACAGGGGTGAAAAACTGTTTTTT. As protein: CASRWDRGEKLFF.

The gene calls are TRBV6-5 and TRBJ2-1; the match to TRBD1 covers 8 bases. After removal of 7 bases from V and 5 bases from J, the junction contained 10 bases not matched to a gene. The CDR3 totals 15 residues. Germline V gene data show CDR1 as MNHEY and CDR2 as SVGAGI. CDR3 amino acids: CASTLSGTGHNEQFF. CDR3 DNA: TGTGCCAGCACCTTATCCGGGACAGGACACAATGAGCAGTTCTTC.

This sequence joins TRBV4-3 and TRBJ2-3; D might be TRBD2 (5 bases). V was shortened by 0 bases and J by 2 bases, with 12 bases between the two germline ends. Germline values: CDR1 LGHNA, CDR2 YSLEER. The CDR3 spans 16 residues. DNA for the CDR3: TGCGCCAGCAGCCAAGATAGGAGGAGAACCACAGATACGCAGTATTTT. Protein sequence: CASSQDRRRTTDTQYF.

This CDR3 reads CASSQDWGETQYF. The CDR3 coding sequence is TGTGCCAGCAGCCAAGATTGGGGGGAGACCCAGTACTTC. The rearrangement uses TRBV14 and TRBJ2-5, with D perhaps being TRBD1 or TRBD2 (5 bases each). The CDR3 length is 13 residues. Germline V CDR1 and CDR2: SGHDN, FVKESK. Trimming took off 0 bases at V and 5 bases at J, with 7 bases between the two ends.

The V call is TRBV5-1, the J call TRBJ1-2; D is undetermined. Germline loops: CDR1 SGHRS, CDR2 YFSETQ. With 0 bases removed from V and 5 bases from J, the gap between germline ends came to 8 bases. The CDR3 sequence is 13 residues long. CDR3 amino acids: CASSLGWLYGYTF. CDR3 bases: TGCGCCAGCAGCTTGGGGTGGTTATATGGCTACACCTTC.

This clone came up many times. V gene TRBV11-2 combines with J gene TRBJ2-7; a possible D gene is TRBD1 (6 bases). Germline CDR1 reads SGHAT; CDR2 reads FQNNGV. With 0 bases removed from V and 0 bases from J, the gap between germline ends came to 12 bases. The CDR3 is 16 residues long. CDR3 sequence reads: CASSLEGAASSYEQYF. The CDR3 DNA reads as TGTGCCAGCAGCTTAGAGGGGGCGGCAAGCTCCTACGAGCAGTACTTC.

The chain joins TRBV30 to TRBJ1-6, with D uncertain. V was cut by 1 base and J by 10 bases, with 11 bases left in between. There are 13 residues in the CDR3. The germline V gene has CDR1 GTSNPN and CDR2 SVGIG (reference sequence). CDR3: CAWSGTVRSPLHF. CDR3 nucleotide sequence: TGTGCCTGGAGTGGGACGGTAAGGTCACCCCTCCACTTT.

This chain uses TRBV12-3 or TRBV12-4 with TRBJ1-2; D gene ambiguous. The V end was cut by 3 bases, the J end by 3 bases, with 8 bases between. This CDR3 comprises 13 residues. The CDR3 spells CASSFNGHYGYTF. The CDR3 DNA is TGTGCCAGCAGTTTTAACGGCCACTATGGCTACACCTTC.

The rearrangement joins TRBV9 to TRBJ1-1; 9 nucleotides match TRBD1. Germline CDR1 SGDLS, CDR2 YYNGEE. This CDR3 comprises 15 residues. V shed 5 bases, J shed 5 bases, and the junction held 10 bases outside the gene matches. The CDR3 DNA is TGTGCCAGCAGGACCTGGACAGGGGATAAGACTGAAGCTTTCTTT. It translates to CASRTWTGDKTEAFF.

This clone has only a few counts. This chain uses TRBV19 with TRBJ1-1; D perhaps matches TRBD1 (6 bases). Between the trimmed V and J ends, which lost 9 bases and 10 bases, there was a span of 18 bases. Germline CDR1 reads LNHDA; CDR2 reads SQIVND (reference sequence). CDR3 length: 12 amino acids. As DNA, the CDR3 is TGTGCCAGCTCGGGGGGGCTCACTTCAGCTTTCTTT. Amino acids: CASSGGLTSAFF.

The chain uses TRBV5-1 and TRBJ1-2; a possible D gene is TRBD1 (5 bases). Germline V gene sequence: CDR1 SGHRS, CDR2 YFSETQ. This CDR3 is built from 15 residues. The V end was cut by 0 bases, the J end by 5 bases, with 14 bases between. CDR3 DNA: TGCGCCAGCAGCTTGGTGGCAGGGCCTTTGTATGGCTACACCTTC. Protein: CASSLVAGPLYGYTF.

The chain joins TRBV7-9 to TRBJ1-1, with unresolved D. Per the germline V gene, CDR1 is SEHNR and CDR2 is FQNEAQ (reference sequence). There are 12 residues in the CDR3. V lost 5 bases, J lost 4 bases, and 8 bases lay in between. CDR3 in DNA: TGTGCCAGCAGCGGCGGGTCCACTGAAGCTTTCTTT. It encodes CASSGGSTEAFF.

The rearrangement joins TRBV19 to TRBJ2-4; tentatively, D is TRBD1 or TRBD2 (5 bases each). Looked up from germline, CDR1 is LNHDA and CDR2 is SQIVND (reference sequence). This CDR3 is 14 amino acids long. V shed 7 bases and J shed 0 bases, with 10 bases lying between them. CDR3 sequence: CASNPGTAKNIQYF. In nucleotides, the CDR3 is TGTGCCAGTAACCCTGGGACAGCCAAAAACATTCAGTACTTC. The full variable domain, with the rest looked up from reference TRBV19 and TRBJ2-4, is DGGITQSPKYLFRKEGQNVTLSCEQNLNHDAMYWYRQDPGQGLRLIYYSQIVNDFQKGDIAEGYSVSREKKESFPLTVTSAQKNPTAFYLCASNPGTAKNIQYFGAGTRLSVL.

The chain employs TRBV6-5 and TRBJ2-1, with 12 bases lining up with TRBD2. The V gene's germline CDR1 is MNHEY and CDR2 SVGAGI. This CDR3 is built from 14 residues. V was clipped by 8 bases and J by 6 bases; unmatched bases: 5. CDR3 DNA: TGTGCCAGCGCCCTAGCGGGGGGGCCCAATGAGCAGTTCTTC. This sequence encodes CASALAGGPNEQFF.

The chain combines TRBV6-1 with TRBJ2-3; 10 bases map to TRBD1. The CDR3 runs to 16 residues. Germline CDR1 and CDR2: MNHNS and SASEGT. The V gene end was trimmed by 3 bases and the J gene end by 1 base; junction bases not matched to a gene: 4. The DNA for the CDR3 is TGTGCCAGCAGTGACGACAGGGGGCGCGGCACAGATACGCAGTATTTT. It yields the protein CASSDDRGRGTDTQYF.

CDR3 loop: CASSYQQGRTEAFF. The CDR3 nucleotides read TGTGCCAGCAGTTACCAACAGGGGAGGACTGAAGCTTTCTTT. This chain links TRBV6-6 with TRBJ1-1; 7 nucleotides agree with TRBD1. Germline values: CDR1 MNHNY, CDR2 SVGAGI (reference sequence). This CDR3 spans 14 amino acids. Germline trimming cut 2 bases from V and 5 bases from J; bases unmatched to any gene: 5.